Listed below are T cell receptor beta chains from one sample, sequenced in a study of T cell repertoires in cytomegalovirus infection. TCRdb re-derived calls from the reads in MiXCR, one entry per CDR3 protein. The sample yields some 680,000 distinct CDR3 sequences, about 40% seen once. Input material: PBMCs. These receptors all stem from a human donor in good health (CMV status not recorded). Some clones in this sample may be carry-over from other donors' samples. Each CDR3 is given with its conserved first and last residue. D genes are given only for firm matches. Clone sizes are given selectively: once, few, many, or a class where the clone is expanded.

>TRBV4-1|many|.|TRBJ1-1
TGCGCCAGCAGCACGTTGCCAGGGAGAACTGAAGCTTTCTTT
CASSTLPGRTEAFF
>TRBV7-2|few|.|TRBJ2-6
TGTGCCAGCAGCGCTCAAGTCGGGACCCGAAGAACTGGGGCCAACGTCCTGACTTTC
CASSAQVGTRRTGANVLTF
>TRBV4-1|.|TRBD2|TRBJ2-1
TGCGCCAGCAGCCGAGATAGCGGGGGGGGAAATGAGCAGTTCTTC
CASSRDSGGGNEQFF
>TRBV7-8|.|.|TRBJ2-3
TGTGCCAGCAGATTAAGGTTTAGCGGGACAGGAGATACGCAGTATTTT
CASRLRFSGTGDTQYF
>TRBV20-1|.|.|TRBJ2-1
TGCAGTGCTAGAGATTTAATGGGACGATGGAATGAGCAGTTCTTC
CSARDLMGRWNEQFF
>TRBV15|.|TRBD1|TRBJ1-2
TGTGCCACCAGCAGAGATTCCGGGACAGGGTCAGGCTACACCTTC
CATSRDSGTGSGYTF
>TRBV28|.|TRBD2|TRBJ2-5
TGTGCCAGCAGGTACGGGACTAGCGACCTTATTGAGACCCAGTACTTC
CASRYGTSDLIETQYF
>TRBV7-2|many|TRBD1|TRBJ2-4
TGTGCCAGCAGCTTGCGGGGGGGACAGGGGGCGCGGAACATTCAGTACTTC
CASSLRGGQGARNIQYF
>TRBV29-1|.|.|TRBJ1-1
TGCAGCGTTGTGAGGGGTCGCACTGAAGCTTTCTTT
CSVVRGRTEAFF
>TRBV7-8|.|.|TRBJ2-1
TGTGCCAGCAGCCCAGGGGACTTCTACAATGAGCAGTTCTTC
CASSPGDFYNEQFF
>TRBV4-2|.|.|TRBJ2-3
TGTGCCAGCAGTCCTCTGGCCCCTAGCACAGATACGCAGTATTTT
CASSPLAPSTDTQYF
>TRBV3-1|.|.|TRBJ1-6
TGTGCCAGCAGCCAAGATTTCCGGGGTAATTCACCCCTCCACTTT
CASSQDFRGNSPLHF
>TRBV6-5|few|.|TRBJ1-2
TGTGCCAGCAGTCCACTTGGGGGGCGCCATGGCTACACCTTC
CASSPLGGRHGYTF
>TRBV6-2/TRBV6-3|few|TRBD2|TRBJ2-3
TGTGCCAGCAGCCTCCGACTAGCGAGTACAGATACGCAGTATTTT
CASSLRLASTDTQYF
>TRBV27|.|TRBD1|TRBJ1-1
TGTGCCAGCAGCTCGACAGGGTCTAGATATTCGAACACTGAAGCTTTCTTT
CASSSTGSRYSNTEAFF
>TRBV7-2|.|TRBD2|TRBJ2-4
TGTGCCAGCAGCTTGATCGGGACTAGCGGTTTAGCCAAAAACATTCAGTACTTC
CASSLIGTSGLAKNIQYF
>TRBV20-1|many|.|TRBJ2-5
TGCAGTGCCACCCCACAATCCCAAGAGACCCAGTACTTC
CSATPQSQETQYF
>TRBV6-1|once|.|TRBJ2-3
TGTGCCAGCAGTGATCTAAGGGGAACAGATACGCAGTATTTT
CASSDLRGTDTQYF
>TRBV20-1|.|TRBD1|TRBJ1-2
TGCAGTGCTAGGACAGGGGCTGGCTACACCTTC
CSARTGAGYTF
>TRBV4-1|.|.|TRBJ1-4
TGCGCCAGCAGCCAGGAAGGGTTGGCTAATGAAAAACTGTTTTTT
CASSQEGLANEKLFF
>TRBV27|few|.|TRBJ2-3
TGTGCCAGCAGACAGAGCACAGATACGCAGTATTTT
CASRQSTDTQYF
>TRBV7-8|few|.|TRBJ1-3
TGTGCCAGCAGCTTCATGAGGGGAAACACCATATATTTT
CASSFMRGNTIYF
>TRBV7-3|many|.|TRBJ2-1
TGTGCCAGCAGTTCTAAAAACCTCTCCTACAATGAGCAGTTCTTC
CASSSKNLSYNEQFF
>TRBV29-1|.|TRBD2|TRBJ2-1
TGCAGCGGTGGTAGCGGGAGCTCCTACAATGAGCAGTTCTTC
CSGGSGSSYNEQFF
>TRBV7-6|few|.|TRBJ1-2
TGTGCCAGCAGCCCAGACCAAGCTAACTATGGCTACACCTTC
CASSPDQANYGYTF
>TRBV2|.|.|TRBJ2-7
TGTGCCAGCAGTGAACAGGGGCTCTCGAAAGAGCAGTACTTC
CASSEQGLSKEQYF
>TRBV6-2/TRBV6-3|few|TRBD1|TRBJ2-2
TGTGCCTCCCGGCCGGGACAGCCGGGCGGGGAGCTGTTTTTT
CASRPGQPGGELFF
>TRBV7-2|few|TRBD2|TRBJ2-5
TGTGCCAGCAGCTTTAGACTAGCGGGGGAAGTGTGGCGACAAGAGACCCAGTACTTC
CASSFRLAGEVWRQETQYF
>TRBV12-3/TRBV12-4|.|.|TRBJ2-2
TGTGCCAGCAATCGTGCACTCCCATGGGTTAAGTCGGGCGGGGAGCTGTTTTTT
CASNRALPWVKSGGELFF
>TRBV24-1|.|.|TRBJ2-2
TGTGCCACCAGTGACCCCCGGAAGAACACCGGGGAGCTGTTTTTT
CATSDPRKNTGELFF
>TRBV7-2|.|.|TRBJ2-5
TGTGCCAGCAGCTTAGCGCTAAGAAGAGCGGGACAATATTCAGAGACCCAGTACTTC
CASSLALRRAGQYSETQYF
>TRBV5-4|.|TRBD1|TRBJ2-7
TGTGCCAGCAGCTTGAGATACAGGGGGAAATACGAGCAGTACTTC
CASSLRYRGKYEQYF
>TRBV19|few|.|TRBJ2-1
TGTGCCAGTAGTATCAACGCCTTTGACAATGAGCAGTTCTTC
CASSINAFDNEQFF
>TRBV10-3|.|TRBD2|TRBJ2-7
TGTGCCACCTCCCAGTTACTAGCGGGAGGCGACGAGCAGTACTTC
CATSQLLAGGDEQYF
>TRBV7-9|.|.|TRBJ2-2
TGTGCCAGCAGCTTAGCGCAGAGATACACCGGGGAGCTGTTTTTT
CASSLAQRYTGELFF
>TRBV28|.|.|TRBJ1-5
TGTGCCAGCAGACCTCATGGCGATCAGCCCCAGCATTTT
CASRPHGDQPQHF
>TRBV24-1|once|.|TRBJ2-1
TGTGCCACCAGTGATTTAGATCTACCCGGCGATGAGCAGTTCTTC
CATSDLDLPGDEQFF